This T cell receptor beta chain originates from a study of CD8+CD57+ T cells in acquired aplastic anemia. In the study overall: The sorted CD4+ and CD8+ cells yielded an average about 3.3 ug of DNA.

Study-level results: The study identified roughly 29 CD8+ CDR3 sequences shared by patients and controls.

Genomic DNA provided the template from which TCR beta VDJ and CDR3 profiles were obtained. From the reads, TCRdb called clonotypes with MiXCR, one entry per CDR3 protein. The sample consists of roughly 200,000 distinct CDR3 sequences, roughly 65% of them appearing once. Notes on this clonotype: Its antigen is still unknown.

In germline, CDR1 is SNHLY, CDR2 FYNNEI. V gave up 10 bases and J gave up 0 bases, with 10 bases separating them. This CDR3 has 14 residues. Patients included in sequencing had previously demonstrated CD8+CD57+ cell expansion by flow cytometry. The diagnosis in all patients was severe acquired aplastic anemia. Receipt of therapy had not occurred in any patient by the time of blood sampling. The V call is TRBV2, the J call TRBJ1-6; the D is unclear. This clonotype was obtained from a human donor with aplastic anemia. The sequenced material came from sorted CD4+, CD8+, or CD8+CD57+ T cells (not recorded which) from PBMCs. The CDR3, as DNA: TGTGCCACCAAGAGGAGCTCCTATAATTCACCCCTCCACTTT. Its protein product is CATKRSSYNSPLHF.